The clone carrying this T cell receptor beta chain has just a few counts. The antigen remains undetermined. From germline, CDR1 is LNHDA and CDR2 SQIVND (reference sequence). The CDR3 extends over 15 amino acids. V lost 5 bases and J 3 bases, leaving 16 bases between the germline ends. It was with 60 Vbeta and 13 Jbeta primers that the PCR ran. Assay: immunoSEQ multiplex PCR; the TCRdb copy retains only in-frame clones and omits some. Of 97,000 or so clones in the sample, around 60% were seen once. The sample belongs to a study of cytomegalovirus exposure and HLA in healthy donors. General study findings and limits: The study designated 150 or so TCR beta chains cytomegalovirus-associated.

Sequences were obtained from PBMCs. The source is a human donor in good health. The V call is TRBV19, the J call TRBJ1-1; D is perhaps TRBD1 (5 bases). The DNA for the CDR3 is TGTGCCAGTAGTGCCCCCCGGGGGAGGGACACTGAAGCTTTCTTT. This translates into CASSAPRGRDTEAFF.